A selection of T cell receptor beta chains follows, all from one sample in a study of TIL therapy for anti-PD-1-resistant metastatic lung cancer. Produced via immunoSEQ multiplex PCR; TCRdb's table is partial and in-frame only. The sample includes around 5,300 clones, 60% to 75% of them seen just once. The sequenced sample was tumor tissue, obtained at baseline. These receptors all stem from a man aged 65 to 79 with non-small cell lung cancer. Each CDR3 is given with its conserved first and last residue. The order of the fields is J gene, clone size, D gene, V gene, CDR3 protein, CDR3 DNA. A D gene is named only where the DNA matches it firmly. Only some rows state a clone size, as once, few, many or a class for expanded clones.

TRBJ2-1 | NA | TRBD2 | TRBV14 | CASSQTSGWNNEQFF | TGTGCCAGCAGCCAAACTAGCGGTTGGAACAATGAGCAGTTCTTC
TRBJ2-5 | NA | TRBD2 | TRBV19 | CASSIATSGRETQYF | TGTGCCAGTAGTATTGCGACTAGCGGGAGAGAGACCCAGTACTTC
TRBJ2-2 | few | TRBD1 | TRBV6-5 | CASRPDRGSGELFF | TGTGCCAGCAGGCCTGACAGGGGGAGCGGGGAGCTGTTTTTT
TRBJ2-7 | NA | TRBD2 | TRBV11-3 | CASSLTSGTSLQYF | TGTGCCAGCAGCTTAACTAGCGGGACAAGCCTGCAGTACTTC
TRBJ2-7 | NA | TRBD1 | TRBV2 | CASQTGDPSYEQYF | TGTGCCAGCCAAACAGGGGATCCCTCCTACGAGCAGTACTTC
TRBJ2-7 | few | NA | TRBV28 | CASSVRPLSAYEQYF | TGTGCCAGCAGCGTTAGACCGCTGTCTGCCTACGAGCAGTACTTC
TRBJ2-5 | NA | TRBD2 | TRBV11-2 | CASSWGGTLGRETQYF | TGTGCCAGCAGCTGGGGGGGGACCTTAGGGCGAGAGACCCAGTACTTC
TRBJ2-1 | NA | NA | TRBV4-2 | CASSPELSSYNEQFF | TGTGCCAGCAGCCCCGAGTTAAGCTCCTACAATGAGCAGTTCTTC
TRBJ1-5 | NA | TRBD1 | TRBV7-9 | CASSLVGTGGGQPQHF | TGTGCCAGCAGCCTAGTCGGGACAGGGGGCGGTCAGCCCCAGCATTTT
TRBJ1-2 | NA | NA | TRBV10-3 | CAISDRKTYGYTF | TGTGCCATCAGTGATCGGAAAACCTATGGCTACACCTTC
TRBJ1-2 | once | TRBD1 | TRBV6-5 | CASSYLKRDRVNGYTF | TGTGCCAGCAGTTACCTTAAACGCGACAGGGTTAATGGCTACACCTTC
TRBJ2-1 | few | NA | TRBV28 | CASSLWGAGENMEQFF | TGTGCCAGCAGTTTGTGGGGGGCGGGAGAGAATATGGAGCAGTTCTTC
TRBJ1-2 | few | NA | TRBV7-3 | CASAPGPNYGYTF | TGTGCCAGCGCCCCGGGGCCTAACTATGGCTACACCTTC
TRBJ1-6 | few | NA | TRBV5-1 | CASSTTAQTAYNSPLHF | TGCGCCAGCAGCACAACAGCCCAAACGGCCTATAATTCACCCCTCCACTTT
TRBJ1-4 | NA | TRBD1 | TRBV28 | CASIAPGGGEKLFF | TGTGCCAGCATTGCCCCAGGGGGGGGAGAAAAACTGTTTTTT
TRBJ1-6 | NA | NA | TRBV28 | CAITGGSNSPLHF | TGTGCCATCACAGGAGGTAGTAATTCACCCCTCCACTTT
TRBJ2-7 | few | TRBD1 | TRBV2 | CASRSTGTGEGYEQYF | TGTGCCAGCAGGTCTACCGGGACAGGGGAAGGCTACGAGCAGTACTTC
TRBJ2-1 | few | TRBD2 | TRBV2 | CASISELAAPHEQFF | TGTGCCAGCATCAGTGAACTAGCGGCACCCCATGAGCAGTTCTTC
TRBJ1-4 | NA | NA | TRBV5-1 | CASHPRGATNEKLFF | TGCGCCAGCCACCCTCGGGGGGCAACTAATGAAAAACTGTTTTTT
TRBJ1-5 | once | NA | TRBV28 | CASSNPRGQGQPQHF | TGTGCCAGCAGTAACCCCAGGGGTCAGGGTCAGCCCCAGCATTTT
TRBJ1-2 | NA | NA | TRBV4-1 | CASSQAAGDTPYGYTF | TGCGCCAGCAGCCAAGCGGCGGGGGACACCCCCTATGGCTACACCTTC
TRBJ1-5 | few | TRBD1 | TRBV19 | CASSIDPGQGFQPQHF | TGTGCCAGTAGTATCGACCCGGGACAGGGTTTTCAGCCCCAGCATTTT
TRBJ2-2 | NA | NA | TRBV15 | CATSRDPGMRATGELFF | TGTGCCACCAGCAGAGACCCAGGGATGCGGGCCACCGGGGAGCTGTTTTTT
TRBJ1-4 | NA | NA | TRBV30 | CAWSIGTYVEKLFF | TGTGCCTGGAGTATAGGGACCTACGTTGAAAAACTGTTTTTT
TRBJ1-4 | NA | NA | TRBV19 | CASSIGSATNEKLFF | TGTGCCAGTAGTATTGGGAGTGCAACTAATGAAAAACTGTTTTTT
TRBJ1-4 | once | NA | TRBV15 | CATSQGLAANEKLFF | TGTGCCACCAGCCAGGGTTTAGCGGCTAATGAAAAACTGTTTTTT
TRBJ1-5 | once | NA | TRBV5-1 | CASSLGGSNQPQHF | TGCGCCAGCAGCTTGGGGGGGAGCAATCAGCCCCAGCATTTT
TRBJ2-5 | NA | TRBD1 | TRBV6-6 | CASSYFLQGETQYF | TGTGCCAGCAGTTACTTTCTACAGGGGGAGACCCAGTACTTC
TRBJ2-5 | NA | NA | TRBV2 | CASSDGRLRQETQYF | TGTGCCAGCAGTGATGGCAGGCTTCGCCAAGAGACCCAGTACTTC
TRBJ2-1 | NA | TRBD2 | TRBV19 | CASSSTGLEYNEQFF | TGTGCCAGTAGTTCGACGGGACTAGAGTACAATGAGCAGTTCTTC
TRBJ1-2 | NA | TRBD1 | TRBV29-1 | CSAQGAGGYTF | TGCAGCGCTCAGGGGGCGGGTGGCTACACCTTC
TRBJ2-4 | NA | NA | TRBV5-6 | CASSLWVRSESIQYF | TGTGCCAGCAGCTTGTGGGTTAGGTCAGAAAGCATTCAGTACTTC
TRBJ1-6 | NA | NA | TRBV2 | CASTAWGLSPLHF | TGTGCCAGCACGGCCTGGGGGCTCTCACCCCTCCACTTT
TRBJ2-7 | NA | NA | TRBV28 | CASSYADKGYEQYF | TGTGCCAGCAGTTATGCTGACAAGGGTTACGAGCAGTACTTC
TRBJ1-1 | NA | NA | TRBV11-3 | CASSLQGMNTEAFF | TGTGCCAGCAGCTTACAGGGAATGAACACTGAAGCTTTCTTT
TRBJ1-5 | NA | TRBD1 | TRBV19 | CASSIRTGNQPQHF | TGTGCCAGTAGTATTCGGACAGGGAATCAGCCCCAGCATTTT
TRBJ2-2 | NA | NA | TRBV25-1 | CAGAGIYGELFF | TGTGCCGGCGCAGGGATTTACGGGGAGCTGTTTTTT
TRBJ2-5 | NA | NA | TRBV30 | CAWSDQETQYF | TGTGCCTGGAGTGACCAAGAGACCCAGTACTTC
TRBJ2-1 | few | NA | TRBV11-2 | CASSLTTSNEQFF | TGTGCCAGCAGCTTAACTACTTCCAATGAGCAGTTCTTC
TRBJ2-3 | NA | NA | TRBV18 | CASSTTTRQNTDTQYF | TGTGCCAGCTCAACGACAACGCGACAGAACACAGATACGCAGTATTTT
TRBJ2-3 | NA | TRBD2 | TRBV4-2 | CASSQGSGVAGGITDTQYF | TGTGCCAGCAGCCAAGGCTCGGGAGTAGCGGGAGGCATCACAGATACGCAGTATTTT
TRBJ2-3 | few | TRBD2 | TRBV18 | CASSPVSGIRTDTQYF | TGTGCCAGCTCACCCGTAAGCGGGATTCGCACAGATACGCAGTATTTT
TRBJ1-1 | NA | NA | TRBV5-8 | CASSLTRLNTEAFF | TGTGCCAGCAGCTTGACCAGGTTGAACACTGAAGCTTTCTTT
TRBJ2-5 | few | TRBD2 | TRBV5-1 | CASREAGVETQYF | TGCGCCAGCAGGGAAGCGGGAGTTGAGACCCAGTACTTC
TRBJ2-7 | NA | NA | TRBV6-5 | CASRETDEQYF | TGTGCCAGCAGAGAGACGGATGAGCAGTACTTC
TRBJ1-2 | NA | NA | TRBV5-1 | CASSLASGVNYGYTF | TGCGCCAGCAGCTTGGCCTCAGGCGTTAACTATGGCTACACCTTC
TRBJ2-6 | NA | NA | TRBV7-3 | CASSLSRDSGANVLTF | TGTGCCAGCAGCTTATCCCGGGACTCTGGGGCCAACGTCCTGACTTTC
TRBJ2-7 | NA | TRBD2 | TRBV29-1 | CSATSGSSYEQYF | TGCAGCGCAACTAGCGGGAGCTCCTACGAGCAGTACTTC
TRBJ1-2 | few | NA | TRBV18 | CASSPAGEVNYGYTF | TGTGCCAGCTCACCCGCAGGGGAGGTGAACTATGGCTACACCTTC
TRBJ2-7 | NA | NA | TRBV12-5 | CASGLGGGGRGSRFEQYF | TGTGCTAGTGGTTTGGGTGGTGGAGGACGGGGTTCCCGGTTCGAGCAGTACTTC
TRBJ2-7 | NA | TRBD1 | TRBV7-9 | CASSLTTGVEQYF | TGTGCCAGCAGCTTAACGACAGGGGTCGAGCAGTACTTC
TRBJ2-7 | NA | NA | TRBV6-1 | CASSEGRWGSYEQYF | TGTGCCAGCAGTGAAGGCCGCTGGGGCTCCTACGAGCAGTACTTC
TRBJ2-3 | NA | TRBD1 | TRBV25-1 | CASSAPEQGTQYF | TGTGCCAGCAGTGCCCCCGAACAGGGGACGCAGTATTTT
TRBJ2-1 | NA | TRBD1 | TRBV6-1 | CASSATGVYNEQFF | TGTGCCAGCAGTGCGACAGGGGTCTACAATGAGCAGTTCTTC
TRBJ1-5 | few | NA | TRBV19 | CASSNDRLNQPQHF | TGTGCCAGTAGTAACGACAGACTCAATCAGCCCCAGCATTTT